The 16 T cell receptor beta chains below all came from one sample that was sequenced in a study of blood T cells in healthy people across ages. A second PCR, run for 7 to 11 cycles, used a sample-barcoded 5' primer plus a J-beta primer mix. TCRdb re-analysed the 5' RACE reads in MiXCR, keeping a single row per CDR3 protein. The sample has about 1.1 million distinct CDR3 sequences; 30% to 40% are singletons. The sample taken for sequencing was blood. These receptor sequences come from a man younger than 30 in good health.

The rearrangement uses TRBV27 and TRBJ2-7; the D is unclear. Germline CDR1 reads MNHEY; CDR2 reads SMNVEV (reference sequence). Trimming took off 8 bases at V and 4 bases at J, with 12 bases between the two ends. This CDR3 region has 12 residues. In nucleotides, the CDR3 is TGTGCCAGCTTTACTGGACCGTACGAGCAGTACTTC. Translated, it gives CASFTGPYEQYF.

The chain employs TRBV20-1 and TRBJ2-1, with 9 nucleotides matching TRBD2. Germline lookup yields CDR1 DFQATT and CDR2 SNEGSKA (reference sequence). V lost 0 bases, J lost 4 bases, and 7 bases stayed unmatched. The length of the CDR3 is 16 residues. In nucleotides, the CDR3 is TGCAGTGCTAGAGATCGAGCGGGGGGATTTTACAATGAGCAGTTCTTC. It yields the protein CSARDRAGGFYNEQFF.

The CDR3 bases are TGTGCCAGCAGCCACCTTACATCCTCTGGGGACACCATATATTTT. It yields the protein CASSHLTSSGDTIYF. The genes are TRBV3-1 and TRBJ1-3; no firm D call. The V and J ends lost 3 bases and 8 bases respectively, with 17 bases between them. The germline V gene encodes CDR1 LGHDT and CDR2 YNNKEL (reference sequence). The CDR3 has 15 amino acids. The entire variable domain, with the rest obtained from reference TRBV3-1 and TRBJ1-3, is as follows: DTAVSQTPKYLVTQMGNDKSIKCEQNLGHDTMYWYKQDSKKFLKIMFSYNNKELIINETVPNRFSPKSPDKAHLNLHINSLELGDSAVYFCASSHLTSSGDTIYFGEGSWLTVV.

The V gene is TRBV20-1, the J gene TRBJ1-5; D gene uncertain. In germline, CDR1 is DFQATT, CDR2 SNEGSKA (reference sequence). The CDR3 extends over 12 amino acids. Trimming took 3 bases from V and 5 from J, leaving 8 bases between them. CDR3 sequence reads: CSASGGDQPQHF. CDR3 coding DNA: TGCAGTGCTAGCGGTGGGGATCAGCCCCAGCATTTT.

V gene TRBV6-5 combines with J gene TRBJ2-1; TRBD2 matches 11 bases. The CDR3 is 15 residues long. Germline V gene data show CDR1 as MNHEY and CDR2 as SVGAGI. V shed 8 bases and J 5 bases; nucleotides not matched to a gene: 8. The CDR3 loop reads CASVLLAGVNNEQFF. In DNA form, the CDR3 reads TGTGCCAGCGTACTACTAGCGGGGGTTAACAATGAGCAGTTCTTC.

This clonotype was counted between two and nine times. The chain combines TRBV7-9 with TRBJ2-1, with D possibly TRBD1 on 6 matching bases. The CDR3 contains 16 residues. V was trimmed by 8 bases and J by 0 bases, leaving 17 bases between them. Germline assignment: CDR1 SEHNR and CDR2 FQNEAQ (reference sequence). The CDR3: CASLRLGASSYNEQFF. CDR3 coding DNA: TGTGCCAGCTTACGACTGGGGGCCAGCTCCTACAATGAGCAGTTCTTC.

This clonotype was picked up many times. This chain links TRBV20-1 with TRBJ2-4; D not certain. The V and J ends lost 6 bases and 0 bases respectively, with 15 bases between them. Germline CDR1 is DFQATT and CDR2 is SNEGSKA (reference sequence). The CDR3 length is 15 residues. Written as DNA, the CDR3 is TGCAGTGCCACACCCATGAAGCTAGCCAAAAACATTCAGTACTTC. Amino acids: CSATPMKLAKNIQYF.

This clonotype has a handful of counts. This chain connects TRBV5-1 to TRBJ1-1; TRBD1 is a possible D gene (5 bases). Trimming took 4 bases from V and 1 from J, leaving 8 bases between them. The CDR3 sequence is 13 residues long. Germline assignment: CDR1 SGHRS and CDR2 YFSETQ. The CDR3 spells CASSGGWNTEAFF. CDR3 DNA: TGCGCCAGCAGCGGGGGATGGAACACTGAAGCTTTCTTT. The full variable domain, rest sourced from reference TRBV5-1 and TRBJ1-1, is KAGVTQTPRYLIKTRGQQVTLSCSPISGHRSVSWYQQTPGQGLQFLFEYFSETQRNKGNFPGRFSGRQFSNSRSEMNVSTLELGDSALYLCASSGGWNTEAFFGQGTRLTVV.

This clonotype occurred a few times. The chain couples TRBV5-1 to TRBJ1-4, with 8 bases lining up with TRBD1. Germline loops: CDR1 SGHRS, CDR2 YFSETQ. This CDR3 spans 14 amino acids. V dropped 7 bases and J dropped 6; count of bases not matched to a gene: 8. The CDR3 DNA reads TGCGCCAGCCGGGAGGGGACAGGAGATGAAAAACTGTTTTTT. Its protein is CASREGTGDEKLFF.

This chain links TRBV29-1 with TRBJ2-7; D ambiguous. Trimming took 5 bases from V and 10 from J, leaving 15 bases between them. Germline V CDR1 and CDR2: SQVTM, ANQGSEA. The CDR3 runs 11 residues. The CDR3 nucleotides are TGCAGCGTTCCGGGTAGGACGGGCCAGTACTTC. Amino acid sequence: CSVPGRTGQYF.

The CDR3 coding sequence is TGCAGCGTTAGGGCAGCAGGGAAGGGCGAAAAACTGTTTTTT. This gives the protein CSVRAAGKGEKLFF. This chain uses TRBV29-1 with TRBJ1-4; D perhaps matches TRBD1 (5 bases). CDR3 size: 14 residues. Germline CDR1 is SQVTM and CDR2 is ANQGSEA. Trimming pared 5 bases from V and 8 bases from J, leaving 18 bases between.

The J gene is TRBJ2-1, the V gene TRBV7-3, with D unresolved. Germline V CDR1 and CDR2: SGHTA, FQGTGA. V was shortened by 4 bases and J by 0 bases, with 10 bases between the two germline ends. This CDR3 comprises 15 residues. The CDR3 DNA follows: TGTGCCAGCAGCTACCAGCCGCGCTCCTACAATGAGCAGTTCTTC. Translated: CASSYQPRSYNEQFF.

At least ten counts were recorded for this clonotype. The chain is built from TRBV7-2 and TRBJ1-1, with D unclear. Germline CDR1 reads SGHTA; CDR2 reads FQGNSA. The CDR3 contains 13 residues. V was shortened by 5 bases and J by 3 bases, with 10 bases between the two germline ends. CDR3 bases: TGTGCCAGCAGCAGAGAGCTAGACACTGAAGCTTTCTTT. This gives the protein CASSRELDTEAFF. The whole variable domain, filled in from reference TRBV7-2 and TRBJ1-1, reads GAGVSQSPSNKVTEKGKDVELRCDPISGHTALYWYRQSLGQGLEFLIYFQGNSAPDKSGLPSDRFSAERTGGSVSTLTIQRTQQEDSAVYLCASSRELDTEAFFGQGTRLTVV.

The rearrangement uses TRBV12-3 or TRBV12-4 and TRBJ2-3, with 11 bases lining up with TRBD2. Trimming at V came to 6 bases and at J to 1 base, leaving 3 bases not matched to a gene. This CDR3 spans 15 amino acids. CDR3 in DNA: TGTGCCAGCAGGGCTAGCGGGGGGCGCACAGATACGCAGTATTTT. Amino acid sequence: CASRASGGRTDTQYF.

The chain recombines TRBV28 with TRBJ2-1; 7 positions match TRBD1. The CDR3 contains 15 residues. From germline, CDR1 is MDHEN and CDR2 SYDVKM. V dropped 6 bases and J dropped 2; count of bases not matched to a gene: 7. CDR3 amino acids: CASSTGTVTYNEQFF. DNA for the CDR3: TGTGCCAGCAGCACCGGGACAGTCACCTACAATGAGCAGTTCTTC.

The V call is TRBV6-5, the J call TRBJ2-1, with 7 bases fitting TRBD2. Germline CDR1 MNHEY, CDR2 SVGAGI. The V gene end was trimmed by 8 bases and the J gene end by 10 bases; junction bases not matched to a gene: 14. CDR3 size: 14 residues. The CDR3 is CASRDDYPGREQFF. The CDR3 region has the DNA TGTGCCAGCCGGGACGACTACCCCGGGAGGGAGCAGTTCTTC.